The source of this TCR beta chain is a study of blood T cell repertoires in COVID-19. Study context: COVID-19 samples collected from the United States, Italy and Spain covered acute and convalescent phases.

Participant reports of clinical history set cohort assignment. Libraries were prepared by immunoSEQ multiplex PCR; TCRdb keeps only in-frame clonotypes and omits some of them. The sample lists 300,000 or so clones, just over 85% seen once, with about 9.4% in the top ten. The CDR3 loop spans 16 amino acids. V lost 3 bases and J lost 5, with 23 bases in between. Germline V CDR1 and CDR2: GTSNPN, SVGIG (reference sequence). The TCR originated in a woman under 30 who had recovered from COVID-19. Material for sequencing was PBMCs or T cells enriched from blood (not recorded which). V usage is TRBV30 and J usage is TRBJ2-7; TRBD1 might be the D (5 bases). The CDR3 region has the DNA TGTGCCTGGAGCATAACAGGATTGAAGACTCTCAACGAGCAGTACTTC. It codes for CAWSITGLKTLNEQYF.